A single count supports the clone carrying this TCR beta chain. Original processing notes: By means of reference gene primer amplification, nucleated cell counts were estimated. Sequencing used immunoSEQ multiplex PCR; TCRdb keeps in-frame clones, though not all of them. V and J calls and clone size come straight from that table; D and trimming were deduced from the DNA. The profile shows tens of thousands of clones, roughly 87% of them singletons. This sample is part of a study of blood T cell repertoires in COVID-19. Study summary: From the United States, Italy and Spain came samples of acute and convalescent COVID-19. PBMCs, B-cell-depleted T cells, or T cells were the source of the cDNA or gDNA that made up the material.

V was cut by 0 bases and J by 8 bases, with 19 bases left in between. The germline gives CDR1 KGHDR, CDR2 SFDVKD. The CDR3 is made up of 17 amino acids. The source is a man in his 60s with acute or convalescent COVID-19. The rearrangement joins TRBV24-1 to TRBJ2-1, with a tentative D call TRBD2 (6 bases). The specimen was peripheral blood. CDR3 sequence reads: CATSDLAGSVRDDEQFF. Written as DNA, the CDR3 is TGTGCCACCAGTGATTTGGCGGGAAGCGTCCGAGACGATGAGCAGTTCTTC.